The sequence of this TCR beta chain was determined in a study of CXCR3-negative and CXCR3-positive naive CD8 T cells. This CDR3 is 15 amino acids long. The germline gives CDR1 SGHDN, CDR2 FVKESK. Through 5' RACE with UMI labels, the TRB cDNA libraries were prepared. TCRdb re-called the 5' RACE reads; every CDR3 protein appears as one record, without DNA. Its table records about 8,700 distinct CDR3 sequences. The chain uses TRBV14 and TRBJ1-1; the TRBD1 assignment by TCRdb is unverifiable without DNA. The TCR originated in a human donor in good health. Some clones in this sample may be carry-over from other donors' samples. Material for sequencing was naive CXCR3- CD8+ T cells from blood. Subset: CD45RO-CCR7+CD27+CD95- naive CD8+ T cells lacking CXCR3 (TNR3-). CDR3 in amino acids: CASSHQGNRNTEAFF.